The T cell receptor beta chain under discussion was sequenced for a study of cytomegalovirus exposure and HLA in healthy donors. Germline lookup yields CDR1 MGHDK and CDR2 SYGVNS. Trimming took 6 bases from V and 6 from J; bases not matched to a gene: 4. The CDR3 runs to 13 residues. 13 Jbeta primers and 60 Vbeta primers were used for the PCR. TCRdb's copy holds only in-frame clones and misses some; the assay was immunoSEQ multiplex PCR. The sample yields just over 150,000 clones, more than 75% seen once. The chain couples TRBV25-1 to TRBJ1-2; 10 bases map to TRBD1. The TCR originated in a man younger than 35 in good health and CMV-seropositive. Source material: PBMCs. CDR3: CASSRGTGDGYTF. In nucleotides, the CDR3 is TGTGCCAGCAGCCGCGGGACAGGGGATGGCTACACCTTC.